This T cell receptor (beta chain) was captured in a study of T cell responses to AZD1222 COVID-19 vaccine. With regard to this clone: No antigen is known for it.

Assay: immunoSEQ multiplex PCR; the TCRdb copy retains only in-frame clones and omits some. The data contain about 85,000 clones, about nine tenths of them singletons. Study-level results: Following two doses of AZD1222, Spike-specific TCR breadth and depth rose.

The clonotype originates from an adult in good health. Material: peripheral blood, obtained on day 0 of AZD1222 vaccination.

Written as DNA, the CDR3 is TGTGCCAGCAGCTCAGTTAGCGGGGCGGGCTACGAGCAGTACTTC. Amino acid sequence: CASSSVSGAGYEQYF. V and J are TRBV7-3 and TRBJ2-7; 8 bases match TRBD2. The CDR3 is made up of 15 amino acids. Germline V lookup: CDR1 SGHTA, CDR2 FQGTGA. V shed 4 bases and J 3 bases; nucleotides not matched to a gene: 8.